The T cell receptor beta chain under discussion was sequenced for a study of technical replicates of blood from a handful of donors. The trim removed 2 bases at V and 6 bases at J, leaving 9 bases unmatched. This CDR3 comprises 15 residues. Germline assignment: CDR1 SGHRS and CDR2 YFSETQ. Some clones are missing from TCRdb's copy, which holds only in-frame ones; the method was immunoSEQ multiplex PCR. The sample lists about 48,000 clones, about 94% occurring once. The TCR comes from a human donor in good health. Some clones in this sample may be carry-over from other donors' samples. The sample consisted of PBMCs. J is TRBJ1-2 and V is TRBV5-1; 8 nucleotides match TRBD1. The CDR3: CASSLYGQGLDGYTF. As DNA, the CDR3 is TGCGCCAGCAGCTTATACGGACAGGGTCTTGATGGCTACACCTTC.